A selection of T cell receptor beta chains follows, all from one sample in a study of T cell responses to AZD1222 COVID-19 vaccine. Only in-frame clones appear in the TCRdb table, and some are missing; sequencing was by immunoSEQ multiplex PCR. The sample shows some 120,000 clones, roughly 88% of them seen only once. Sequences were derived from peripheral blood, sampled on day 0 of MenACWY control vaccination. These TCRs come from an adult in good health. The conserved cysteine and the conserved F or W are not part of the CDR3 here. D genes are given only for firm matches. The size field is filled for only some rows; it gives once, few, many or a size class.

cdr3_aa: ANQRTGGNIQY; clone_size: NA; d_call: TRBD1; j_call: TRBJ2-4; v_call: TRBV28
cdr3_aa: ASRPPAGAGSPLH; clone_size: once; d_call: NA; j_call: TRBJ1-6; v_call: TRBV5-5
cdr3_aa: ASSEGYGNQPQH; clone_size: NA; d_call: NA; j_call: TRBJ1-5; v_call: TRBV6-1
cdr3_aa: ASSLNGAGSDYGYT; clone_size: NA; d_call: NA; j_call: TRBJ1-2; v_call: TRBV28
cdr3_aa: ASRDSGTSGRGEQF; clone_size: few; d_call: TRBD2; j_call: TRBJ2-1; v_call: TRBV7-9
cdr3_aa: ASSGTGDRNQPQH; clone_size: NA; d_call: TRBD1; j_call: TRBJ1-5; v_call: TRBV2
cdr3_aa: ASSVDTSTDTQY; clone_size: NA; d_call: NA; j_call: TRBJ2-3; v_call: TRBV9
cdr3_aa: ASSVAALAGAEGYT; clone_size: few; d_call: NA; j_call: TRBJ1-2; v_call: TRBV9
cdr3_aa: ASSLDRDQETQY; clone_size: NA; d_call: TRBD1; j_call: TRBJ2-5; v_call: TRBV10-1
cdr3_aa: ASSEGFANEKLF; clone_size: NA; d_call: NA; j_call: TRBJ1-4; v_call: TRBV6-5
cdr3_aa: AWGPGQGTYEQY; clone_size: NA; d_call: TRBD1; j_call: TRBJ2-7; v_call: TRBV30
cdr3_aa: ASSSGTGVRADTQY; clone_size: NA; d_call: TRBD1; j_call: TRBJ2-3; v_call: TRBV27
cdr3_aa: ASSPRAGARDTQY; clone_size: NA; d_call: TRBD2; j_call: TRBJ2-3; v_call: TRBV7-3
cdr3_aa: ASTGLNEKLF; clone_size: NA; d_call: NA; j_call: TRBJ1-4; v_call: TRBV19
cdr3_aa: ASSYSTQGNTEAF; clone_size: NA; d_call: NA; j_call: TRBJ1-1; v_call: TRBV6-5
cdr3_aa: ASKSMGQPNSPLH; clone_size: NA; d_call: TRBD1; j_call: TRBJ1-6; v_call: TRBV2
cdr3_aa: ASSQNQGPYGYT; clone_size: NA; d_call: NA; j_call: TRBJ1-2; v_call: TRBV4-1
cdr3_aa: ASSFFGATSSDTQY; clone_size: once; d_call: TRBD2; j_call: TRBJ2-3; v_call: TRBV5-6
cdr3_aa: ASSLTGGPGNTIY; clone_size: once; d_call: TRBD1; j_call: TRBJ1-3; v_call: TRBV28
cdr3_aa: SVGPSDRGPVGYGYT; clone_size: NA; d_call: TRBD1; j_call: TRBJ1-2; v_call: TRBV29-1
cdr3_aa: ASSLLGSGYEQY; clone_size: NA; d_call: NA; j_call: TRBJ2-7; v_call: TRBV6-5
cdr3_aa: ASRPQGRGNQPQH; clone_size: NA; d_call: NA; j_call: TRBJ1-5; v_call: TRBV6-5
cdr3_aa: ASSLQANEQF; clone_size: NA; d_call: NA; j_call: TRBJ2-1; v_call: TRBV5-1
cdr3_aa: ASSHQVTGAYEQY; clone_size: NA; d_call: TRBD1; j_call: TRBJ2-7; v_call: TRBV4-1